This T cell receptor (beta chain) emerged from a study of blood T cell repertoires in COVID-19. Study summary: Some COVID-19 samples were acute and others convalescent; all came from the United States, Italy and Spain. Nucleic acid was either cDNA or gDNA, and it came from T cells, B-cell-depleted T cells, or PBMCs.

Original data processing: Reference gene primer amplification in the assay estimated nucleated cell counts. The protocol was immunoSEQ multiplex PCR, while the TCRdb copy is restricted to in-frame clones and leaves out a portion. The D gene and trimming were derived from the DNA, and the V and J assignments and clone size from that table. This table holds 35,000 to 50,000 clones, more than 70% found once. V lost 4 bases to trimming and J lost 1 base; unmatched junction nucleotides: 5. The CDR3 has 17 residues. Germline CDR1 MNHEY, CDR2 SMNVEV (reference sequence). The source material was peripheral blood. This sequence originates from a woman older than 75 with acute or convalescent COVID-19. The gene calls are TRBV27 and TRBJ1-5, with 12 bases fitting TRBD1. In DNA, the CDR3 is TGTGCCAGCAGTTCGGGGACAGGGGGCTTCAGCAATCAGCCCCAGCATTTT. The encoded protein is CASSSGTGGFSNQPQHF.